A single sample gave rise to the 15 T cell receptor beta chains below, sequenced in a study of early T cells in non-severe SARS-CoV-2 infection. TCRdb re-called the 5' RACE reads with MiXCR, one entry per CDR3 protein. The repertoire holds approximately 90,000 distinct CDR3 sequences, with about 11% as singletons. The specimen was whole blood, collected at baseline. These receptor sequences come from an adult who was a healthcare worker with PCR-confirmed SARS-CoV-2 infection or an uninfected control (not recorded which).

This clonotype was counted ten times or more. This chain joins TRBV5-1 and TRBJ2-3; 8 nucleotides match TRBD2. The V gene's germline CDR1 is SGHRS and CDR2 YFSETQ. This CDR3 has 17 residues. Trimming at V came to 4 bases and at J to 0 bases, leaving 10 bases not matched to a gene. The CDR3 sequence: CASSARRASGSTDTQYF. As DNA, the CDR3 is TGCGCCAGCAGCGCCCGGCGGGCTAGCGGGAGCACAGATACGCAGTATTTT.

This clonotype was detected ten times or more. The chain employs TRBV2 and TRBJ1-1; 9 bases are shared with TRBD1. V gave up 4 bases and J gave up 5 bases; unmatched junction bases: 5. The CDR3 runs 14 residues. The germline CDR1 and CDR2 sequences are SNHLY and FYNNEI. The CDR3 region is CASSVDRGRTEAFF. In DNA, the CDR3 is TGTGCCAGCAGTGTCGACAGGGGGAGGACTGAAGCTTTCTTT. Full variable domain (outside the CDR3, taken from reference TRBV2 and TRBJ1-1): EPEVTQTPSHQVTQMGQEVILRCVPISNHLYFYWYRQILGQKVEFLVSFYNNEISEKSEIFDDQFSVERPDGSNFTLKIRSTKLEDSAMYFCASSVDRGRTEAFFGQGTRLTVV.

This clonotype occurred a few times. J is TRBJ1-1 and V is TRBV20-1; a weak D match, TRBD1 (6 bases). Germline CDR1 is DFQATT and CDR2 is SNEGSKA (reference sequence). V lost 3 bases to trimming and J lost 4 bases, with 12 bases between them. The CDR3 has 13 amino acids. CDR3 coding DNA: TGCAGTGCTAGGGGGACACGGCCCACTGAAGCTTTCTTT. Protein: CSARGTRPTEAFF.

This clonotype was seen repeatedly, ten times or more. The CDR3 reads CSARRGARTEAFF. Written as DNA, the CDR3 is TGCAGTGCTAGACGAGGGGCGAGGACTGAAGCTTTCTTT. V usage is TRBV20-1 and J usage is TRBJ1-1, with D maybe TRBD1 (5 bases). The V end was cut by 2 bases, the J end by 5 bases, with 12 bases between. Germline CDR1 and CDR2: DFQATT and SNEGSKA (reference sequence). The CDR3 is 13 residues long.

This clonotype has a handful of counts. This may stem from a read error, because a much larger clone lies one nucleotide away. CDR3 sequence: CCARDDWRGNQPQHF. CDR3 DNA sequence: TGCTGTGCTAGAGATGATTGGAGGGGTAACCAGCCCCAGCATTTT. The chain joins TRBV20-1 to TRBJ1-5; D might be TRBD1 (5 bases). CDR3 length: 15 residues. The V gene's germline CDR1 is DFQATT and CDR2 SNEGSKA (reference sequence).

In this sample, this clonotype turned up a few times. For the CDR3, the DNA is TGCGCCAGCGCACTACTAGCGGGAGAGACCGGGGAGCTGTTTTTT. Translated, it gives CASALLAGETGELFF. This chain uses TRBV5-1 with TRBJ2-2; 11 bases agree with TRBD2. Germline trimming cut 7 bases from V and 5 bases from J; bases unmatched to any gene: 7. The CDR3 contains 15 residues. Germline V gene sequence: CDR1 SGHRS, CDR2 YFSETQ. Based on the CDR3 plus reference TRBV5-1 and TRBJ2-2, the full variable domain is KAGVTQTPRYLIKTRGQQVTLSCSPISGHRSVSWYQQTPGQGLQFLFEYFSETQRNKGNFPGRFSGRQFSNSRSEMNVSTLELGDSALYLCASALLAGETGELFFGEGSRLTVL.

The chain recombines TRBV29-1 with TRBJ2-2; TRBD2 matches 7 bases. Germline CDR1 and CDR2: SQVTM and ANQGSEA. CDR3 length equals 13 residues. V shed 4 bases, J shed 9 bases, and the junction held 8 bases outside the gene matches. The CDR3 nucleotides read TGCAGCGTTGTGGCTAGCGGAGCCCGGGAGCTGTTTTTT. This gives the protein CSVVASGARELFF.

This clonotype was detected only a few times. This chain joins TRBV6-5 and TRBJ2-1; D might be TRBD2 (6 bases). V gave up 7 bases and J gave up 9 bases, with 19 bases separating them. Germline values: CDR1 MNHEY, CDR2 SVGAGI. This CDR3 contains 14 residues. CDR3 sequence reads: CASTQPREVSEQFF. The DNA of the CDR3 is TGTGCCAGCACCCAACCCAGGGAGGTCAGTGAGCAGTTCTTC.

The V gene is TRBV12-3 or TRBV12-4, the J gene TRBJ1-2; D gene uncertain. With 5 bases removed from V and 4 bases from J, the gap between germline ends came to 11 bases. The CDR3 covers 13 residues. This CDR3 is CASSPPLGYGYTF. The CDR3 DNA sequence: TGTGCCAGCAGTCCCCCCCTTGGCTATGGCTACACCTTC.

The chain is built from TRBV28 and TRBJ1-5; no clear D gene. The CDR3 spans 14 residues. Trimming removed 5 bases from V and 0 bases from J, with 8 bases in between. The germline gives CDR1 MDHEN, CDR2 SYDVKM. This CDR3 reads CASSRTNSNQPQHF. CDR3 nucleotides: TGTGCCAGCAGTCGGACTAATAGCAATCAGCCCCAGCATTTT.

The V and J genes are TRBV7-9 and TRBJ2-7; a possible D gene is TRBD1 (5 bases). The CDR3 spans 12 residues. The germline gives CDR1 SEHNR, CDR2 FQNEAQ (reference sequence). Trimming left V 1 base short and J 6 bases short, with 7 bases between. The chain's CDR3 is CASSLVGVEQYF. CDR3 coding DNA: TGTGCCAGCAGCTTAGTAGGGGTCGAGCAGTACTTC.

This clonotype was observed a handful of times. The chain recombines TRBV2 with TRBJ1-1; possible D gene TRBD1, 5 bases. The ends were cut back, 11 bases at V and 4 bases at J, with 23 bases in the middle. CDR1 SNHLY and CDR2 FYNNEI come from the germline V gene. The CDR3 is made up of 15 amino acids. CDR3 nucleotide sequence: TGTGCCGGCCACGGGAGGGGCAATGGTGGCACTGAAGCTTTCTTT. This sequence encodes CAGHGRGNGGTEAFF.

The chain is built from TRBV6-5 and TRBJ2-1, with 9 bases identical to TRBD2. The germline V gene has CDR1 MNHEY and CDR2 SVGAGI. This CDR3 is 17 amino acids long. V was clipped by 0 bases and J by 7 bases; unmatched bases: 10. CDR3 sequence reads: CASSYSLGREGHNEQFF. The CDR3 DNA reads as TGTGCCAGCAGTTACTCCCTTGGGCGGGAGGGCCATAATGAGCAGTTCTTC.

This clonotype has ten or more counts. The chain has TRBV7-2 and TRBJ2-5, with D possibly being TRBD1 (5 bases). The CDR3 runs 15 residues. Germline V gene data show CDR1 as SGHTA and CDR2 as FQGNSA. Deletions cut 4 bases from V and 4 bases from J, with 16 bases between. The CDR3 DNA follows: TGTGCCAGCAGCTCTTTCGTAGGGGCCCGAGAGACCCAGTACTTC. Translating it yields CASSSFVGARETQYF.

The chain has TRBV6-5 and TRBJ2-7; 10 nucleotides line up with TRBD2. V lost 6 bases, J lost 2 bases, and 10 bases stayed unmatched. Germline V gene data show CDR1 as MNHEY and CDR2 as SVGAGI. This CDR3 has 16 residues. The CDR3 is CASRRLLAGVTYEQYF. In DNA, the CDR3 is TGTGCCAGCAGGCGACTTCTAGCGGGGGTGACCTACGAGCAGTACTTC.